Listed here is a single T cell receptor beta chain. The data belong to a study of blood T cell repertoires in COVID-19. Libraries were prepared by immunoSEQ multiplex PCR; TCRdb keeps only in-frame clonotypes and omits some of them. The data contain 150,000 to 200,000 clones, roughly 80% of them singletons. The CDR3 totals 18 residues. CDR1 and CDR2 (germline): SGHKS, YYEKEE (reference sequence). The V and J ends lost 2 bases and 4 bases, in that order; junction bases with no gene match: 9. Sequenced input: peripheral blood. The TCR comes from a man between 60 and 75 years old with active or convalescent COVID-19. The V and J genes are TRBV5-5 and TRBJ2-2; 12 nucleotides agree with TRBD2. In nucleotides, the CDR3 is TGTGCCAGCAGCTTCACTAGCGGGGGGCTTGGAAGCACCGGGGAGCTGTTTTTT. It translates to CASSFTSGGLGSTGELFF.